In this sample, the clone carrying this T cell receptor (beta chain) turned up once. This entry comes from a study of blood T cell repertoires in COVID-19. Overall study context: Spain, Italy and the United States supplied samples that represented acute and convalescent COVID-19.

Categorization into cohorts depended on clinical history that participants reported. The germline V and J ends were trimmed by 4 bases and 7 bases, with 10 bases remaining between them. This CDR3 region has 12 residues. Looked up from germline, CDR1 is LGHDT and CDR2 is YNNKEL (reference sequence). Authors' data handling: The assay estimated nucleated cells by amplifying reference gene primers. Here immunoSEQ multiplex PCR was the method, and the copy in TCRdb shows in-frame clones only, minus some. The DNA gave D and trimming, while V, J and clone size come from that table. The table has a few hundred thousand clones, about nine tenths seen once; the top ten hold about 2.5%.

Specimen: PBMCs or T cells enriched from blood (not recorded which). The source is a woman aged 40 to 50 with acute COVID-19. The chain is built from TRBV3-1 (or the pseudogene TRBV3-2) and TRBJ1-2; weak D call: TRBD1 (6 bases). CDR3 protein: CASSLKGGGYTF. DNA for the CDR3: TGTGCCAGCAGCCTCAAAGGGGGTGGCTACACCTTC.